Listed below are T cell receptor beta chains from one sample, sequenced in a study of T cells in tuberculosis. TCRdb's table, derived via immunoSEQ multiplex PCR, lists solely in-frame clones and lacks some. The table shows about 29,000 clones, with about 92% occurring only once. The source material was PBMCs. The receptors come from a donor aged 10-29 years with latent tuberculosis or without tuberculosis infection. CDR3s include the opening cysteine and the closing phenylalanine or tryptophan. The D gene is left open where the match is weak.

d_call	v_call	j_call	cdr3_nt	cdr3_aa
.	TRBV9	TRBJ2-3	TGTGCCAGCAGTCATCAGCGGACAGACACAGATACGCAGTATTTT	CASSHQRTDTDTQYF
.	TRBV4-1	TRBJ2-7	TGCGCCAGCAGCCAAGTGGGAGACCCCTCCTACGAGCAGTACTTC	CASSQVGDPSYEQYF
TRBD1	TRBV7-8	TRBJ1-4	TGTGCCAGCAGCTTAGATGGGGACAGGCCTAATGAAAAACTGTTTTTT	CASSLDGDRPNEKLFF
.	TRBV7-2	TRBJ1-2	TGTGCCAGCAGCTTAGATTCAGGGTACAAAGGCTACACCTTC	CASSLDSGYKGYTF
TRBD2	TRBV19	TRBJ2-3	TGTGCCAGTAGGAATACTAGCGGGAGTAGCACAGATACGCAGTATTTT	CASRNTSGSSTDTQYF
TRBD1	TRBV4-1	TRBJ2-5	TGCGCCAGCAGCCAGGGACAGGGAGGAACAGAGACCCAGTACTTC	CASSQGQGGTETQYF
TRBD1	TRBV4-2	TRBJ2-7	TGTGCCAGCAGCCAAGCCGGGACAGGGGCCCCTTTCTACGAGCAGTACTTC	CASSQAGTGAPFYEQYF
TRBD1	TRBV5-8	TRBJ1-4	TGTGCCAGCAGCCCAGGGACAGCAACTAATGAAAAACTGTTTTTT	CASSPGTATNEKLFF
TRBD1	TRBV7-2	TRBJ2-7	TGTGCCAGCAGCTCCACCGGGACAGCCTACGAGCAGTACTTC	CASSSTGTAYEQYF
.	TRBV4-3	TRBJ2-1	TGCGCCAGCAGCCAAGATCAAGGAGGTAATGAGCAGTTCTTC	CASSQDQGGNEQFF
.	TRBV2	TRBJ2-1	TGTGCCAGCAGTTTGGACTCCCCCGGGGATGAGCAGTTCTTC	CASSLDSPGDEQFF
.	TRBV28	TRBJ2-7	TGTGCCAGCAGTTACTCCACCGGACAGCGAAGATACGAGCAGTACTTC	CASSYSTGQRRYEQYF
.	TRBV5-1	TRBJ1-1	TGCGCCAGCAGCTTGTACCCAGACATGAACACTGAAGCTTTCTTT	CASSLYPDMNTEAFF
.	TRBV28	TRBJ2-1	TGTGCCAGCAGGGGCATGTTGAGCTCCTACAATGAGCAGTTCTTC	CASRGMLSSYNEQFF
.	TRBV19	TRBJ2-6	TGTGCCAGTAGTGATCTGAGGGCGCGTGGGGCCAACGTCCTGACTTTC	CASSDLRARGANVLTF
TRBD2	TRBV19	TRBJ2-1	TGTGCCAGTAGTAAACTAGCGGGAGCATGGAATGAGCAGTTCTTC	CASSKLAGAWNEQFF
TRBD1	TRBV10-2	TRBJ2-7	TGCGCCAGCAGTTCTAGGAGACAGGGGGTCTACGAGCAGTACTTC	CASSSRRQGVYEQYF
.	TRBV28	TRBJ2-4	TGTGCCAGCAGGGGCCCGAACAAAAACATTCAGTACTTC	CASRGPNKNIQYF